The 9 T cell receptor beta chains below were found in one sample sequenced in a study of cytomegalovirus exposure and HLA in healthy donors. The PCR ran on 60 Vbeta and 13 Jbeta primers. The repertoire was sequenced with immunoSEQ multiplex PCR; TCRdb's copy has only in-frame clones and lacks some. The sample consists of more than 95,000 clones, 64% of them appearing once. Sample: PBMCs. Receptors were obtained from a man in his sixties in good health and CMV-seronegative.

The chain combines TRBV27 with TRBJ2-2; 9 bases are a match to TRBD2. Germline CDR1 is MNHEY and CDR2 is SMNVEV (reference sequence). V dropped 3 bases and J dropped 1; count of bases not matched to a gene: 6. The CDR3 consists of 17 residues. CDR3 nucleotides: TGTGCCAGCAGTTTTCCTAGCGGGACCCGGAACACCGGGGAGCTGTTTTTT. It yields the protein CASSFPSGTRNTGELFF.

This chain joins TRBV6-1 and TRBJ1-1, with D hard to call. In germline, CDR1 is MNHNS, CDR2 SASEGT. The CDR3 runs 14 residues. V lost 0 bases and J 1 base, leaving 6 bases between the germline ends. CDR3 in DNA: TGTGCCAGCAGTGAAGCGAACGGGAACACTGAAGCTTTCTTT. Translation: CASSEANGNTEAFF.

The chain has TRBV11-2 and TRBJ2-4; TRBD1 aligns across 8 bases. The CDR3 loop spans 14 amino acids. The V and J ends lost 1 base and 8 bases, in that order; junction bases with no gene match: 4. Germline assignment: CDR1 SGHAT and CDR2 FQNNGV. In DNA, the CDR3 is TGTGCCAGCAGCTTAGGGACAGGGTTATACATTCAGTACTTC. Encoded protein: CASSLGTGLYIQYF. Variable domain in full (rest from reference TRBV11-2 and TRBJ2-4): EAGVAQSPRYKIIEKRQSVAFWCNPISGHATLYWYQQILGQGPKLLIQFQNNGVVDDSQLPKDRFSAERLKGVDSTLKIQPAKLEDSAVYLCASSLGTGLYIQYFGAGTRLSVL.

V usage is TRBV28 and J usage is TRBJ1-2; perhaps TRBD1 as D (6 bases). The CDR3 length is 12 residues. The V and J ends lost 8 bases and 3 bases respectively, with 10 bases between them. From germline, CDR1 is MDHEN and CDR2 SYDVKM. CDR3 protein: CASLAGDYGYTF. The DNA for the CDR3 is TGTGCCAGCCTGGCAGGGGACTATGGCTACACCTTC.

The chain carries TRBV5-1 and TRBJ2-5; D not certain. V shed 0 bases and J shed 5 bases, with 5 bases lying between them. The CDR3 loop spans 12 amino acids. In germline, CDR1 is SGHRS, CDR2 YFSETQ. The CDR3 is CASSLDSETQYF. The CDR3 nucleotides read TGCGCCAGCAGCTTGGACAGTGAGACCCAGTACTTC.

The rearrangement links TRBV18 to TRBJ1-4, with D unresolved. V shed 7 bases and J shed 0 bases, with 9 bases lying between them. The CDR3 runs 14 residues. Germline V gives CDR1 KGHSH, CDR2 LQKENI. The CDR3 region is CASFPLATNEKLFF. The DNA for the CDR3 is TGTGCCAGCTTCCCTCTTGCAACTAATGAAAAACTGTTTTTT.

The chain couples TRBV29-1 to TRBJ2-1; the match to TRBD2 covers 13 bases. In germline, CDR1 is SQVTM, CDR2 ANQGSEA. This CDR3 is 13 amino acids long. The CDR3 nucleotides are TGCAGTGGACTAGCGGGAGATCTTCGCGAGCAGTTCTTC. This gives the protein CSGLAGDLREQFF.

The chain joins TRBV7-6 to TRBJ1-6; a weak D match, TRBD1 (5 bases). This CDR3 is built from 15 residues. V shed 1 base and J shed 5 bases, with 9 bases lying between them. CDR1 is SGHVS, CDR2 FNYEAQ, per germline. The CDR3 loop reads CASSLETGDNSPLHF. The CDR3 region has the DNA TGTGCCAGCAGCTTAGAAACAGGTGATAATTCACCCCTCCACTTT.

V is TRBV5-4 and J is TRBJ2-2; TRBD2 agrees at 9 bases. Trimming removed 10 bases from V and 5 bases from J; junction bases left unmatched: 12. The CDR3 has 15 residues. Germline CDR1 SGHNT, CDR2 YYREEE (reference sequence). CDR3 nucleotides: TGTGCCCGCAACTATCCTAGCGGGACAACCGGGGAGCTGTTTTTT. This sequence encodes CARNYPSGTTGELFF.